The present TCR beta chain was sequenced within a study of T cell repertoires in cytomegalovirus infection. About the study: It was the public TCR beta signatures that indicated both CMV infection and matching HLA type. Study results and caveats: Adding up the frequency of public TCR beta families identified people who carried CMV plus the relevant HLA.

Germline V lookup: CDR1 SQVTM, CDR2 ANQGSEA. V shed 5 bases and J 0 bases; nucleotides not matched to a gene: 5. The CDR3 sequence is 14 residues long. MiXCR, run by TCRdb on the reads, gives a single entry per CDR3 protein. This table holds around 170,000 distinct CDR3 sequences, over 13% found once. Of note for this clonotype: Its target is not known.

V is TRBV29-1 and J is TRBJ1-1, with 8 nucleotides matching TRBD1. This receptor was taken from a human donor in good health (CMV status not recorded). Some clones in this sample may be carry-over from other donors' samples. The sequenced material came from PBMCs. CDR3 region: CSVTQGAMNTEAFF. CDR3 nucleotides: TGCAGCGTTACCCAGGGGGCCATGAACACTGAAGCTTTCTTT.